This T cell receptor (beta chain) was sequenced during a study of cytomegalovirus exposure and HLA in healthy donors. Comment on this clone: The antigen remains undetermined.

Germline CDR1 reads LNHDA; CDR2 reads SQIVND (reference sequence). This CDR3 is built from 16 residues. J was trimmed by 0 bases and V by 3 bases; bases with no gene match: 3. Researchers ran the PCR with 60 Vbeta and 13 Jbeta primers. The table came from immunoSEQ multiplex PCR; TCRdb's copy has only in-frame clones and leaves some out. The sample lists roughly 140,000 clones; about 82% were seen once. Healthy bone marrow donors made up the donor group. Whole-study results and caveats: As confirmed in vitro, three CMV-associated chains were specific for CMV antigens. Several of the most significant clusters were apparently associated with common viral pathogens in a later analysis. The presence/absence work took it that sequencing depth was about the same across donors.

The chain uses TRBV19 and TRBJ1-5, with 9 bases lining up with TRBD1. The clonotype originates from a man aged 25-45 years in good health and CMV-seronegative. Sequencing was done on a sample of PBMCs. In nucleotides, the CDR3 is TGTGCCAGTAGTATGAGGGGACAGGGTAGCAATCAGCCCCAGCATTTT. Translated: CASSMRGQGSNQPQHF.